This T cell receptor beta chain was recovered during a study of T-cell memory formation after mild COVID-19. This clonotype showed up just a few times. V trimming: 5 bases; J trimming: 7 bases; junction bases outside the gene matches: 5. Looked up from germline, CDR1 is SEHNR and CDR2 is FQNEAQ (reference sequence). There are 13 residues in the CDR3. One entry per CDR3 protein, called by TCRdb with MiXCR from the 5' RACE reads. The sample lists under 85,000 distinct CDR3 sequences, roughly 13% seen once, with about 31% in the top ten. The sample was PBMCs or a T cell subset sorted from them (not recorded which). The source is an adult woman who had mild COVID-19 (a few samples of this study predate the infection). Cell type and time point are not known. The chain uses TRBV7-9 and TRBJ2-4; 7 bases align to TRBD2. The CDR3 protein is CASSPGGGNIQYF. In DNA, the CDR3 is TGTGCCAGCAGCCCGGGGGGAGGGAACATTCAGTACTTC.